Below are 18 T cell receptor beta chains sequenced from a single sample in a study of blood T cell repertoires in COVID-19. TCRdb keeps only in-frame clones here, not all; method: immunoSEQ multiplex PCR. This table holds roughly 220,000 clones, about 80% found once. The sequenced sample was peripheral blood. These receptors were obtained from a woman aged 60-75 years with acute or convalescent COVID-19.

V usage is TRBV4-1 and J usage is TRBJ2-3; 9 nucleotides align to TRBD1. V lost 6 bases to trimming and J lost 4 bases; unmatched junction nucleotides: 8. The germline CDR1 and CDR2 sequences are MGHRA and YSYEKL. This CDR3 is built from 15 residues. CDR3 sequence (DNA): TGCGCCAGCAGACAGGGGACAGGGATTTCAGATACGCAGTATTTT. It encodes CASRQGTGISDTQYF.

The genes are TRBV11-2 and TRBJ2-3, with TRBD2 matching 8 bases. The germline CDR1 and CDR2 sequences are SGHAT and FQNNGV. The CDR3 is 18 residues long. V shed 0 bases and J 6 bases; nucleotides not matched to a gene: 14. In DNA, the CDR3 is TGTGCCAGCAGCTTAGATCAGTGGGTCCGAGCGGGGGCGGATACGCAGTATTTT. Translating gives CASSLDQWVRAGADTQYF.

The rearrangement uses TRBV12-3 or TRBV12-4 and TRBJ2-1; D possibly corresponds to TRBD2 (5 bases). The CDR3 length is 12 residues. V shed 7 bases and J shed 6 bases, with 10 bases lying between them. The CDR3 sequence is CASTRGPNEQFF. The CDR3 DNA is TGTGCCAGCACCCGAGGGCCCAATGAGCAGTTCTTC.

The chain uses TRBV6-4 and TRBJ1-3; D possibly corresponds to TRBD1 (5 bases). From germline, CDR1 is MRHNA and CDR2 SNTAGT. V was pared by 7 bases and J by 0 bases, with 19 bases between. The CDR3 runs 17 residues. DNA of the CDR3: TGTGCCAGCATGACGGGCAAGGGACTAAGCTCTGGAAACACCATATATTTT. This codes for CASMTGKGLSSGNTIYF.

This chain uses TRBV3-1 (or the pseudogene TRBV3-2) with TRBJ2-5; 10 bases match TRBD2. CDR3 size: 18 residues. Germline CDR1 is LGHDT and CDR2 is YNNKEL (reference sequence). The V gene end was trimmed by 4 bases and the J gene end by 5 bases; junction bases not matched to a gene: 16. The CDR3 loop is CASSRMSGGAISKETQYF. CDR3 sequence (DNA): TGTGCCAGCAGCCGGATGAGCGGGGGGGCCATATCGAAGGAGACCCAGTACTTC.

This clone was picked up a small number of times. The rearrangement joins TRBV27 to TRBJ2-1, with D hard to call. The germline V gene has CDR1 MNHEY and CDR2 SMNVEV (reference sequence). V lost 2 bases and J lost 1, with 6 bases in between. The CDR3 has 14 amino acids. In DNA, the CDR3 is TGTGCCAGCAGTTTACAGGTGTCCTACAATGAGCAGTTCTTC. It translates to CASSLQVSYNEQFF.

The V and J genes are TRBV6-5 and TRBJ1-1; D is uncertain. Trimming cost V 6 bases and J 1 base, with 9 bases left between them. This CDR3 region has 13 residues. Germline CDR1 is MNHEY and CDR2 is SVGAGI. The CDR3 loop reads CASSRDKNTEAFF. DNA of the CDR3: TGTGCCAGCAGCCGAGACAAGAACACTGAAGCTTTCTTT.

This chain links TRBV19 with TRBJ2-5; TRBD2 agrees at 8 bases. Germline V gives CDR1 LNHDA, CDR2 SQIVND (reference sequence). The J segment lost 4 bases and the V segment lost 2 bases, leaving 12 bases of the junction unmatched. This CDR3 has 17 amino acids. CDR3 protein: CASSIRPSGGAGETQYF. DNA for the CDR3: TGTGCCAGTAGTATACGACCCTCGGGGGGGGCGGGAGAGACCCAGTACTTC.

This clone has only one observation. This chain links TRBV28 with TRBJ1-2; D is undetermined. CDR3 length: 12 amino acids. Looked up from germline, CDR1 is MDHEN and CDR2 is SYDVKM. V shed 5 bases and J shed 2 bases, with 6 bases lying between them. CDR3 sequence: CASSAVNYGYTF. The CDR3 DNA follows: TGTGCCAGCAGTGCAGTGAACTATGGCTACACCTTC.

The chain is built from TRBV5-4 and TRBJ2-2, with D maybe TRBD1 (5 bases). CDR1 SGHNT and CDR2 YYREEE come from the germline V gene (reference sequence). Trimming stripped 5 bases from V and 2 bases from J, with 13 bases between. This CDR3 has 15 amino acids. CDR3 nucleotides: TGTGCCAGCAGTTTACCCGACAGAAACACCGGGGAGCTGTTTTTT. Translation: CASSLPDRNTGELFF.

CDR3 loop: CASSQTGAGGGYTF. CDR3 sequence (DNA): TGCGCCAGCAGCCAAACGGGAGCAGGGGGTGGCTACACCTTC. The V call is TRBV4-1, the J call TRBJ1-2; 7 bases align to TRBD1. The V gene end was trimmed by 2 bases and the J gene end by 7 bases; junction bases not matched to a gene: 7. The V gene's germline CDR1 is MGHRA and CDR2 YSYEKL. There are 14 residues in the CDR3.

CDR3 sequence reads: CASTGTGSFYGYTF. The CDR3 bases are TGTGCCAGCACCGGAACAGGTAGCTTCTATGGCTACACCTTC. V usage is TRBV5-6 and J usage is TRBJ1-2; D is possibly TRBD1 (5 bases). Germline CDR1 and CDR2: SGHDT and YYEEEE. The CDR3 extends over 14 amino acids. The V gene lost 6 bases and the J gene lost 4 bases, with 16 bases spanning the gap.

The sample holds many counts of this clone. This chain uses TRBV29-1 with TRBJ1-2, with 7 bases identical to TRBD1. The CDR3 is made up of 12 amino acids. The germline V gene has CDR1 SQVTM and CDR2 ANQGSEA. Germline trimming cut 3 bases from V and 11 bases from J; bases unmatched to any gene: 9. The CDR3 nucleotides read TGCAGCGTTGAGGACAGGCTTTTGGAATACACCTTC. Translating gives CSVEDRLLEYTF. Filled out from reference TRBV29-1 and TRBJ1-2, the complete variable domain reads SAVISQKPSRDICQRGTSLTIQCQVDSQVTMMFWYRQQPGQSLTLIATANQGSEATYESGFVIDKFPISRPNLTFSTLTVSNMSPEDSSIYLCSVEDRLLEYTFGSGTRLTVV.

In nucleotides, the CDR3 is TGTGCCAGCAGCCAAGGGGCAGGGACCTACGAGCAGTACTTC. It yields the protein CASSQGAGTYEQYF. The chain carries TRBV4-2 and TRBJ2-7, with D possibly matching TRBD1 (5 bases). There are 14 residues in the CDR3. Deletions cut 1 base from V and 2 bases from J, with 9 bases between. In germline, CDR1 is LGHNA, CDR2 YNFKEQ.

This sequence joins TRBV29-1 and TRBJ1-4, with 8 bases lining up with TRBD1. With 4 bases clipped from V and 3 bases from J, the junction kept 4 bases outside the gene matches. The CDR3 runs 14 residues. Germline V CDR1 and CDR2: SQVTM, ANQGSEA. As DNA, the CDR3 is TGCAGCGTTGCCAGGGGGCCTTCTAATGAAAAACTGTTTTTT. It specifies CSVARGPSNEKLFF.

The chain is built from TRBV6-5 and TRBJ1-4; D not resolved. Per germline, CDR1 MNHEY and CDR2 SVGAGI. Between the trimmed V and J ends, which lost 7 bases and 0 bases, there was a span of 9 bases. The length of the CDR3 is 14 residues. CDR3 sequence reads: CASKELATNEKLFF. The CDR3 DNA is TGTGCCAGCAAGGAACTAGCAACTAATGAAAAACTGTTTTTT.

The chain joins TRBV2 to TRBJ1-6, with 9 bases that match TRBD1. Trimming at V came to 5 bases and at J to 13 bases, leaving 9 bases not matched to a gene. The germline CDR1 and CDR2 sequences are SNHLY and FYNNEI. This CDR3 spans 14 amino acids. The CDR3 region has the DNA TGTGCCAGCAGTTCGGGACAGGGATTTTCGCCCCTCCACTTT. Translating gives CASSSGQGFSPLHF. Together with reference TRBV2 and TRBJ1-6, the CDR3 gives the full variable domain: EPEVTQTPSHQVTQMGQEVILRCVPISNHLYFYWYRQILGQKVEFLVSFYNNEISEKSEIFDDQFSVERPDGSNFTLKIRSTKLEDSAMYFCASSSGQGFSPLHFGNGTRLTVT.

This chain joins TRBV3-1 (or the pseudogene TRBV3-2) and TRBJ2-3; TRBD2 aligns across 10 bases. The length of the CDR3 is 15 residues. Unmatched junction bases numbered 7, after V lost 6 bases and J lost 4 bases. Germline CDR1 is LGHDT and CDR2 is YNNKEL (reference sequence). The CDR3 loop is CASSRSGGFSDTQYF. The CDR3 coding sequence is TGTGCCAGCAGTCGTAGCGGGGGGTTTTCAGATACGCAGTATTTT.